This T cell receptor (beta chain) is from a study of cytomegalovirus exposure and HLA in healthy donors. Study-wide results and caveats: In a later analysis, at a false discovery rate of 0.05, fewer than 20,000 TCR beta sequences matched HLA alleles. The authors judged a highly shared variant cluster likely a sequencing artifact. Data from an earlier analysis indicated that most TCR beta V segments were productive either about 90% or about 30% of the time.

With 60 Vbeta and 13 Jbeta primers, the PCR was carried out. The method was immunoSEQ multiplex PCR; TCRdb's version includes in-frame clones alone and lacks a portion of them. The table records some 150,000 clones, over 70% of them present only once. Comment on this clone: Its antigen is unidentified.

The length of the CDR3 is 14 residues. Germline V gene data show CDR1 as SGHDN and CDR2 as FVKESK. The V end lost 1 base, the J end lost 4 bases, and 10 bases lay between the germline ends. Everyone who donated was a healthy bone marrow donor. V gene TRBV14 combines with J gene TRBJ1-2; a weak D match, TRBD1 (5 bases). The source of this sequence is a man younger than 40 in good health and CMV-seropositive. Specimen: PBMCs. CDR3 protein: CASSQVGGGYGYTF. CDR3 nucleotides: TGTGCCAGCAGCCAAGTGGGGGGTGGCTATGGCTACACCTTC.